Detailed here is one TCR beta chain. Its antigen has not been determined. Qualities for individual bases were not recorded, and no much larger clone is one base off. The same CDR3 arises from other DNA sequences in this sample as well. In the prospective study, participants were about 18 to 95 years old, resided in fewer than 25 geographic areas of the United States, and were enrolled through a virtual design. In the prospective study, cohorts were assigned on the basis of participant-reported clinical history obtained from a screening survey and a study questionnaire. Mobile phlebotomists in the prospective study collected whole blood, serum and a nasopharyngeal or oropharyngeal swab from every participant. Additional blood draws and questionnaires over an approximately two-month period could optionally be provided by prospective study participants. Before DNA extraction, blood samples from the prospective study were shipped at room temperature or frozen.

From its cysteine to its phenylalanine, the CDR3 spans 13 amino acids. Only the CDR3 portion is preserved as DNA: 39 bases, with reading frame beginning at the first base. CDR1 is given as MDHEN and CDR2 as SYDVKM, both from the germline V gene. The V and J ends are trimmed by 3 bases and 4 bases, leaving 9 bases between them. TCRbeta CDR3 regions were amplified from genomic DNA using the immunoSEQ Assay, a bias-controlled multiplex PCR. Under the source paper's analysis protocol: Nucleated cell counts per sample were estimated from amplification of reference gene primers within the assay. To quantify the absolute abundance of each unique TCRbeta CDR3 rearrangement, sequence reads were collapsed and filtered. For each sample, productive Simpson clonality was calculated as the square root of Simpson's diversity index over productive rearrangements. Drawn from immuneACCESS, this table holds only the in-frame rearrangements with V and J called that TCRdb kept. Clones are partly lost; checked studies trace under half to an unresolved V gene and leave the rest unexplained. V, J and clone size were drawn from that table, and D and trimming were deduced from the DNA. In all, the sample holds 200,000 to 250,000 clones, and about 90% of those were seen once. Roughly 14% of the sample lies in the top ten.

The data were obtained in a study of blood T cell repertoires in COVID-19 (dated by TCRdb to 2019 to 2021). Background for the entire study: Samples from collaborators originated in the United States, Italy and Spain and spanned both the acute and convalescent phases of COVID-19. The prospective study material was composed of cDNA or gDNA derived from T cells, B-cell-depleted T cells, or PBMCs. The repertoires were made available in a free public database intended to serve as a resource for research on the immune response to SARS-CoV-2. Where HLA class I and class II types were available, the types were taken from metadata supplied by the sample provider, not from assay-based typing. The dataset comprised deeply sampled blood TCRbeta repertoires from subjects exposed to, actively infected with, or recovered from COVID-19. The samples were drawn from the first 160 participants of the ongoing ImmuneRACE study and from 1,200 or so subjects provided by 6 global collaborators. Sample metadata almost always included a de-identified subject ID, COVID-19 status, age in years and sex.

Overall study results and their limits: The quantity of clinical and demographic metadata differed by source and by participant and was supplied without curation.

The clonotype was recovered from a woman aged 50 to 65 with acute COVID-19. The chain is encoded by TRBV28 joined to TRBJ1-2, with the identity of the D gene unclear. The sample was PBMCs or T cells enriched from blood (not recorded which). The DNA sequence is TGTGCCAGCAGTTTGAGCGGATCCTATGGCTACACCTTC. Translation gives CASSLSGSYGYTF.